The rows below give T cell receptor beta chains drawn from one sample of a study of blood T cell repertoires in COVID-19. Generated by immunoSEQ multiplex PCR, the TCRdb table keeps only in-frame clones and is missing some. The sample records fewer than 450,000 clones, approximately 86% being singletons. Sequencing was done on a sample of PBMCs or T cells enriched from blood (not recorded which). These receptors all stem from a woman aged 35 to 49 with acute COVID-19. Both conserved end residues are part of each CDR3. The order of the fields is V gene, CDR3 protein.

TRBV6-1 | CASSDPRAQYF
TRBV6-6 | CASRSGGKDKNIQYF
TRBV30 | CAWSVLARNTGELFF
TRBV6-5 | CASSYGDRGNSPLHF
TRBV2 | CASSGIGQGGSPLHF
TRBV11-2 | CASVQGPGYTEAFF
TRBV4-1 | CASSQDRGQGKNIQYF
TRBV3-1/TRBV3-2 | CASSQIRGATDTQYF
TRBV5-4 | CASSSGQGANYGYTF
TRBV29-1 | CSVANRDQPQHF
TRBV3-1/TRBV3-2 | CASSQGRGGLGEQYF
TRBV12-3/TRBV12-4 | CASRAGAWETQYF
TRBV3-1/TRBV3-2 | CASSQDRRRAGPSTDTQYF
TRBV4-2 | CASSQGSSGVYNEQFF
TRBV5-1 | CASSPLAGTYNEQFF
TRBV29-1 | CSVVQGMNTEAFF
TRBV5-1 | CASSLSGGAYEQYF